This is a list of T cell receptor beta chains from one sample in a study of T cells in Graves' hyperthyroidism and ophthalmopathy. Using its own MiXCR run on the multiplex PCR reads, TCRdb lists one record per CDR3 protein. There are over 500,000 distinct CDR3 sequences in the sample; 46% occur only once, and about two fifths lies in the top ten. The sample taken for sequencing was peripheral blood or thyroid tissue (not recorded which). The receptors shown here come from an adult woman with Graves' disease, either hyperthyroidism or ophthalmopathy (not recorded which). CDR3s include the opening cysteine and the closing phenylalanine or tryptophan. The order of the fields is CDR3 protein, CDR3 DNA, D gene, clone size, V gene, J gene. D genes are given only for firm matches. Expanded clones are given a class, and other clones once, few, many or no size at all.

CASSTPRTVTGEIILGYTF	TGTGCCAGCAGCACCCCCCGTACAGTTACAGGGGAAATAATCCTTGGCTACACCTTC	TRBD1	NA	TRBV11-2	TRBJ1-2
CASGYSGNNSPLHF	TGTGCCAGCGGATACTCCGGAAATAATTCACCCCTCCACTTT	NA	few	TRBV3-1	TRBJ1-6
CASSYSSPTGELFF	TGTGCCAGCAGTTACTCGAGTCCCACCGGGGAGCTGTTTTTT	NA	NA	TRBV12-3/TRBV12-4	TRBJ2-2
CSVEGHRYEQYF	TGCAGCGTTGAGGGACACAGATACGAGCAGTACTTC	NA	NA	TRBV29-1	TRBJ2-7
CASSLDRVAAGNSPLHF	TGTGCCAGCTCCCTGGACAGGGTGGCAGCTGGTAATTCACCCCTCCACTTT	TRBD1	NA	TRBV10-3	TRBJ1-6
CASSNSGDDTGELFF	TGCGCCAGCAGCAACTCAGGGGACGACACCGGGGAGCTGTTTTTT	NA	many	TRBV5-1	TRBJ2-2
CSLASGISYEQYF	TGCAGCTTAGCATCCGGGATCTCCTACGAGCAGTACTTC	NA	few	TRBV29-1	TRBJ2-7
CASSPPGQHDEKLFF	TGTGCCAGCAGCCCACCGGGACAGCACGATGAAAAACTGTTTTTT	TRBD1	once	TRBV7-9	TRBJ1-4
CASSSRTTYSGNTIYF	TGTGCCAGCAGCTCTAGGACAACCTACTCTGGAAACACCATATATTTT	NA	many	TRBV11-2	TRBJ1-3
CSSRPTSDRETQYF	TGCAGCTCCCGGCCGACTAGTGATCGGGAGACCCAGTACTTC	NA	NA	TRBV29-1	TRBJ2-5
CSASGGALGQPQHF	TGCAGTGCTAGCGGGGGGGCATTGGGTCAGCCCCAGCATTTT	NA	NA	TRBV20-1	TRBJ1-5
CSVVLAQTYEQYF	TGCAGCGTTGTGCTAGCGCAGACCTACGAGCAGTACTTC	NA	few	TRBV29-1	TRBJ2-7
CASSNRAGDTEAFF	TGTGCCAGCAGCAACAGGGCCGGGGACACTGAAGCTTTCTTT	NA	NA	TRBV7-9	TRBJ1-1
CASSLNQGLNGYTF	TGTGCCAGCAGTTTAAATCAGGGATTGAATGGCTACACCTTC	NA	NA	TRBV28	TRBJ1-2
CASSQRGYQETQYF	TGTGCCAGCAGCCAAAGAGGGTACCAAGAGACCCAGTACTTC	NA	NA	TRBV3-1	TRBJ2-5
CASSFSTGGFGYTF	TGTGCCAGCAGCTTCTCGACAGGGGGCTTTGGCTACACCTTC	TRBD1	NA	TRBV13	TRBJ1-2
CSASGGRGNQPQHF	TGCAGTGCTAGCGGGGGGCGAGGCAATCAGCCCCAGCATTTT	NA	NA	TRBV20-1	TRBJ1-5
CASSSSRGGYTF	TGTGCCAGCAGTTCCTCCCGGGGTGGCTACACCTTC	NA	few	TRBV28	TRBJ1-2
CASSQEMGYNSPLHF	TGCGCCAGCAGCCAAGAAATGGGGTATAATTCACCCCTCCACTTT	NA	NA	TRBV7-6	TRBJ1-6
CSVAAGISYEQYF	TGCAGCGTTGCAGCAGGGATCTCCTACGAGCAGTACTTC	NA	NA	TRBV29-1	TRBJ2-7